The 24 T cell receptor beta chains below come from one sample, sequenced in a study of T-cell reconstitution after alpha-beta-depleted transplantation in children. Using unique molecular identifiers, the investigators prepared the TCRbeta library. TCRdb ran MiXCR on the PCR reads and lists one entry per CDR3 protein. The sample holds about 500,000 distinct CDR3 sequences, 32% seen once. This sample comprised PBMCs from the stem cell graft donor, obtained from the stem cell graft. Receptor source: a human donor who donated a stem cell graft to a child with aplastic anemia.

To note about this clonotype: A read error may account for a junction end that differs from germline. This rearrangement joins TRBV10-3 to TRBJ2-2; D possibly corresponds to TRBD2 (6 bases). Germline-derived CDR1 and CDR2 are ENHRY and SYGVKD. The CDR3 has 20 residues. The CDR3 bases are TGTGCCATCAGTCCTCGCGGGGCCGCAAGAGCGGGCGGACGCACCAGGGAGCTGTTTTTT. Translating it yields CAISPRGAARAGGRTRELFF.

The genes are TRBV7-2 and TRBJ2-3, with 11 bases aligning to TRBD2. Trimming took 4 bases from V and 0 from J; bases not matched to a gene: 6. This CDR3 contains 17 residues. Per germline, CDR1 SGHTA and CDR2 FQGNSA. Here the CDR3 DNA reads TGTGCCAGCAGCTCAAGACTAGCGGGGCCCAGCACAGATACGCAGTATTTT. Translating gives CASSSRLAGPSTDTQYF.

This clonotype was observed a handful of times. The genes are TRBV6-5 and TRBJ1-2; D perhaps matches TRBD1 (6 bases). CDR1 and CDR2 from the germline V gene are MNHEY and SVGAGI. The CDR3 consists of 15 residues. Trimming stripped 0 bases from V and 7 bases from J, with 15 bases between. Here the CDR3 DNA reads TGTGCCAGCAGTTACTCCACGGGGGCATCTTCTGGCTACACCTTC. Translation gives CASSYSTGASSGYTF.

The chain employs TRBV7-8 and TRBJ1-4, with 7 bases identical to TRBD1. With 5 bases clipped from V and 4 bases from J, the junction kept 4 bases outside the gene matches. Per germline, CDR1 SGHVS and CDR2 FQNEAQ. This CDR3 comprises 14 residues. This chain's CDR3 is CASSRTGVNEKLFF. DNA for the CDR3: TGTGCCAGCAGCCGAACAGGGGTTAATGAAAAACTGTTTTTT.

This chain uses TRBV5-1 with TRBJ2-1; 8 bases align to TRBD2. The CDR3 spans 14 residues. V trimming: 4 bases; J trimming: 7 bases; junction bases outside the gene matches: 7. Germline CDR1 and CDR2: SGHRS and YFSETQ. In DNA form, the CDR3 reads TGCGCCAGCAGCCAGGGCGCTAGCGGGAATGAGCAGTTCTTC. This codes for CASSQGASGNEQFF.

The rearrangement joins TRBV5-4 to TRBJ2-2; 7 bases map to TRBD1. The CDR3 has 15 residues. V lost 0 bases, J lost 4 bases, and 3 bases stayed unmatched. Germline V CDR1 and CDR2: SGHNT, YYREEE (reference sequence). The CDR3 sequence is CASSLGGQSTGELFF. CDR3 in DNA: TGTGCCAGCAGCTTGGGGGGACAGAGCACCGGGGAGCTGTTTTTT.

The CDR3 DNA reads TGTGCCAGTAAAGCAACGGCACATGGCTACACCTTC. It specifies CASKATAHGYTF. The chain links TRBV19 to TRBJ1-2; D is ambiguous. The CDR3 covers 12 residues. V lost 7 bases, J lost 6 bases, and 12 bases lay in between. Looked up from germline, CDR1 is LNHDA and CDR2 is SQIVND (reference sequence).

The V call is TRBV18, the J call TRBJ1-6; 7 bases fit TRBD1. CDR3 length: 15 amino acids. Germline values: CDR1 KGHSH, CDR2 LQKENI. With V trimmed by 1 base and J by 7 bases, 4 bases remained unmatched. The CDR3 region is CASSPLGTVNSPLHF. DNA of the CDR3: TGTGCCAGCTCACCACTTGGGACAGTAAATTCACCCCTCCACTTT.

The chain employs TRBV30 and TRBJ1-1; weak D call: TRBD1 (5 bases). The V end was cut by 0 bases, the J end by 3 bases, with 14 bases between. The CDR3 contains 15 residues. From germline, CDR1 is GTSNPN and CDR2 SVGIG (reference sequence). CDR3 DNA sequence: TGTGCCTGGAGTGTACTGTCAGGGAGGGACACTGAAGCTTTCTTT. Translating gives CAWSVLSGRDTEAFF.

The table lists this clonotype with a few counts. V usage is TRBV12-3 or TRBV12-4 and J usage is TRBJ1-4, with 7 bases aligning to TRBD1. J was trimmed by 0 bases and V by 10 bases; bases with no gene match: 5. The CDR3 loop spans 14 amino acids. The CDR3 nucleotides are TGTGCCACCGGGACAGAGTCAACTAATGAAAAACTGTTTTTT. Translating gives CATGTESTNEKLFF.

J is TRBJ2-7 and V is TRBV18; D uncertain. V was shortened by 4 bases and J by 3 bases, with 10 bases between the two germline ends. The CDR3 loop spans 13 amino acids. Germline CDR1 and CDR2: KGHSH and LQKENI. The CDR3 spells CASSRGIDYEQYV. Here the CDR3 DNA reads TGTGCCAGCTCACGGGGTATAGACTACGAGCAGTACGTC.

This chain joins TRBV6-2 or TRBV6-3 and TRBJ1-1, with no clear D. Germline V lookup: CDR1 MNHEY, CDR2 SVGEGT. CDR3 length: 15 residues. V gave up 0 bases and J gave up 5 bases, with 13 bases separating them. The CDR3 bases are TGTGCCAGCAGTTACTCGTCCCAGGTCTTAACTGAAGCTTTCTTT. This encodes CASSYSSQVLTEAFF.

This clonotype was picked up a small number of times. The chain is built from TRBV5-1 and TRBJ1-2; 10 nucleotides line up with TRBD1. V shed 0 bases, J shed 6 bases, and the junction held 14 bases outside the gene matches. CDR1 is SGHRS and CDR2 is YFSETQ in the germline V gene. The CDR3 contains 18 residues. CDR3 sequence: CASSLAGTGDLGSHGYTF. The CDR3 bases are TGCGCCAGCAGCTTGGCTGGGACAGGGGACCTCGGATCTCATGGCTACACCTTC.

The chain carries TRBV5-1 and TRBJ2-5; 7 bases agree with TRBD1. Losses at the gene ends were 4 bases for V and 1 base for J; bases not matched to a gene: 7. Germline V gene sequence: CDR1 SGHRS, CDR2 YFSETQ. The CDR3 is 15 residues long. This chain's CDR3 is CASSARDSSQETQYF. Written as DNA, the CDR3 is TGCGCCAGCAGCGCCCGGGACAGCTCCCAAGAGACCCAGTACTTC.

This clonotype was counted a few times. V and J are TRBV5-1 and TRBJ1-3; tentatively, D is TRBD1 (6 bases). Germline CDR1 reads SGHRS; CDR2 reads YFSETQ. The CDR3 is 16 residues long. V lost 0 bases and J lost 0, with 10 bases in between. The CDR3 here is CASSLAGDFSGNTIYF. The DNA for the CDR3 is TGCGCCAGCAGCTTGGCAGGGGATTTCTCTGGAAACACCATATATTTT.

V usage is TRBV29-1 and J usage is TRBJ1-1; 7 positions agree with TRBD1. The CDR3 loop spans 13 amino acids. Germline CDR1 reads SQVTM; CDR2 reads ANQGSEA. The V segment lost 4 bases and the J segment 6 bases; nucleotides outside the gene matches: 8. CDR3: CSVVRGPSAEAFF. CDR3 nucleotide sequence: TGCAGCGTTGTTAGGGGGCCCTCCGCTGAAGCTTTCTTT. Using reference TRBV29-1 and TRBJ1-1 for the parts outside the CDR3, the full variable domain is SAVISQKPSRDICQRGTSLTIQCQVDSQVTMMFWYRQQPGQSLTLIATANQGSEATYESGFVIDKFPISRPNLTFSTLTVSNMSPEDSSIYLCSVVRGPSAEAFFGQGTRLTVV.

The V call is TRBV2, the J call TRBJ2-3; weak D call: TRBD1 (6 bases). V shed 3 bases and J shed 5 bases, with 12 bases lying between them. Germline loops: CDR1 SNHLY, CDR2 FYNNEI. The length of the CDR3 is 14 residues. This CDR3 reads CASSENRGGDTQYF. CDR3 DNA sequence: TGTGCCAGCAGTGAGAACCGAGGGGGAGATACGCAGTATTTT.

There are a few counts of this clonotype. As DNA, the CDR3 is TGCGCCAGCAGCTTGGCGTCAGACTACGAGCAGTACGTC. This gives the protein CASSLASDYEQYV. This sequence joins TRBV5-1 and TRBJ2-7; D remains unclear. The CDR3 has 13 residues. Germline V lookup: CDR1 SGHRS, CDR2 YFSETQ. V lost 0 bases, J lost 3 bases, and 7 bases lay in between.

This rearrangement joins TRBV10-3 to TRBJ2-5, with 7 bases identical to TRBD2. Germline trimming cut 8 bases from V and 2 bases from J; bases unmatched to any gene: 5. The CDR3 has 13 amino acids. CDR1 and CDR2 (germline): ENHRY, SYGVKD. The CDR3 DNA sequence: TGTGCCATCGGCCAGCGGGAACAAGAGACCCAGTACTTC. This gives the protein CAIGQREQETQYF.

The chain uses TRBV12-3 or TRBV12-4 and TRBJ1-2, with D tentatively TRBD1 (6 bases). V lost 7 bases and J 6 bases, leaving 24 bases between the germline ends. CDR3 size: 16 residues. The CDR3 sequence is CASTPAGGRRANGYTF. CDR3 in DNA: TGTGCCAGCACTCCAGCGGGGGGGCGCAGGGCTAATGGCTACACCTTC.

The CDR3 is CAITPTSDYYEQYF. CDR3 in DNA: TGTGCCATCACCCCGACTAGCGATTACTACGAGCAGTACTTC. The chain combines TRBV10-3 with TRBJ2-7; the match to TRBD2 covers 8 bases. Germline CDR1 reads ENHRY; CDR2 reads SYGVKD. This CDR3 region has 14 residues. The ends lost 7 bases at V and 3 bases at J; junction bases unmatched: 8.

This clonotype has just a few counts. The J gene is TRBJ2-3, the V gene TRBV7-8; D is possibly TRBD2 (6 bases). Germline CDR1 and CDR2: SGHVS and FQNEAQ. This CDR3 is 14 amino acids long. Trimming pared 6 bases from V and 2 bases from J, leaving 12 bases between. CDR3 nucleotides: TGTGCCAGCAGAAGACCGGGACTCACAGATACGCAGTATTTT. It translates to CASRRPGLTDTQYF. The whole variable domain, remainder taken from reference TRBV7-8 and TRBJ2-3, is GAGVSQSPRYKVAKRGQDVALRCDPISGHVSLFWYQQALGQGPEFLTYFQNEAQLDKSGLPSDRFFAERPEGSVSTLKIQRTQQEDSAVYLCASRRPGLTDTQYFGPGTRLTVL.

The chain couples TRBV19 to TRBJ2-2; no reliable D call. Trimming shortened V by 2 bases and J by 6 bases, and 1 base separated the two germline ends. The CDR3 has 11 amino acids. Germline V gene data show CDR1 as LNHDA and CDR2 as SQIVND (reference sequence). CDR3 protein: CASSISGELFF. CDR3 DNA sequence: TGTGCCAGTAGTATATCCGGGGAGCTGTTTTTT.

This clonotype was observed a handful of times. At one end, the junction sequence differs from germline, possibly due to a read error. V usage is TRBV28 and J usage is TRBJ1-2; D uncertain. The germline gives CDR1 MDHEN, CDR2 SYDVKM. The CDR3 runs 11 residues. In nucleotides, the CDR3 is TGTGCCAGCAGTTTGTTTTTTGGGATGGCCTTC. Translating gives CASSLFFGMAF.